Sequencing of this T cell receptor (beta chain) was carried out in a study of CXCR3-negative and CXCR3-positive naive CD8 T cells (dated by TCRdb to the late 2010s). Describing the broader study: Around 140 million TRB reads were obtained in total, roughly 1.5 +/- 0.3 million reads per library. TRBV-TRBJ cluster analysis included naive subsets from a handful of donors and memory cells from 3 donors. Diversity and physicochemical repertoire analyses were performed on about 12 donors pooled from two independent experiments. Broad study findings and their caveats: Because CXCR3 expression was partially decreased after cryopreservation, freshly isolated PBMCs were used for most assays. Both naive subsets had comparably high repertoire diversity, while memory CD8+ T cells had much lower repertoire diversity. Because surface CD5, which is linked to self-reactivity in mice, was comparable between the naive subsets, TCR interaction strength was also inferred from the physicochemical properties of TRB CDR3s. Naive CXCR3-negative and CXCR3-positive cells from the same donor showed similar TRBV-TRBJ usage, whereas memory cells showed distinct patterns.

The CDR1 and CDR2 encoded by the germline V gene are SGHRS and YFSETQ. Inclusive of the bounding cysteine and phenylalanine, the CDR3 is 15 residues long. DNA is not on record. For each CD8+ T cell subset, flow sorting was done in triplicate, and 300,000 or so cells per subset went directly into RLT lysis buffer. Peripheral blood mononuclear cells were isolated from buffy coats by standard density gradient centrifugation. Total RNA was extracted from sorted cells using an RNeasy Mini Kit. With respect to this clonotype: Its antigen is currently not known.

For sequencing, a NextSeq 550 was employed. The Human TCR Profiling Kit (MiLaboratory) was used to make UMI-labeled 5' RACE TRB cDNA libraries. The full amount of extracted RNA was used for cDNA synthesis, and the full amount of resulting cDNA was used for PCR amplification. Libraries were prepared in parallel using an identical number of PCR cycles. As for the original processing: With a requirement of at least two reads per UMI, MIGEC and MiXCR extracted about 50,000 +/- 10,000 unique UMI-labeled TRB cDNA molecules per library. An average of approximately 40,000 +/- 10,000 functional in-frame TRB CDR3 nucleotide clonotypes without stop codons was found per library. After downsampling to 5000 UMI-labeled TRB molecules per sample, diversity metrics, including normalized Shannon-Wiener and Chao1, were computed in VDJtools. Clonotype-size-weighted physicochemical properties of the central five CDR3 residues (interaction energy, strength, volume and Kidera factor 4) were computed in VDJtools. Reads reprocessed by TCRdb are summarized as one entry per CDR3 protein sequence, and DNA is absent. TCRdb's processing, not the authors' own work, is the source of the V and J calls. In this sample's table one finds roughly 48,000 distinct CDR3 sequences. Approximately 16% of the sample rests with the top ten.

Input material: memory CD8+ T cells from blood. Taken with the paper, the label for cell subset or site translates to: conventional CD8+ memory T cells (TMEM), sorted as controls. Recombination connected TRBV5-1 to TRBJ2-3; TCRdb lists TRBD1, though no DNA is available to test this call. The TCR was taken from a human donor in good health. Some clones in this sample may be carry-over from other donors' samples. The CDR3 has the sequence CASSHADRGTDTQYF.